The rows below give T cell receptor beta chains drawn from one sample of a study of blood T cell repertoires in COVID-19. Assay used: immunoSEQ multiplex PCR; TCRdb lists only in-frame clones, some missing. The sample contains tens of thousands of clones, approximately 91% of which appear only once. The sequenced sample consisted of peripheral blood. These receptors all come from a man aged 45-65 years with active COVID-19. The CDR3 runs from the conserved cysteine through the conserved F or W. Each record gives: J gene, V gene, CDR3 length, D gene, CDR3 DNA, CDR3 protein. A D gene is named only where the DNA matches it firmly.

j_call: TRBJ2-1; v_call: TRBV5-1; cdr3_length: 14; d_call: TRBD1; cdr3_nt: TGCGCCAGCGGAATCGACAGGGCCTACAATGAGCAGTTCTTC; cdr3_aa: CASGIDRAYNEQFF
j_call: TRBJ2-2; v_call: TRBV7-2; cdr3_length: 16; d_call: .; cdr3_nt: TGTGCCAGCAGCTTAGTTTTTGCAGGGAACACCGGGGAGCTGTTTTTT; cdr3_aa: CASSLVFAGNTGELFF
j_call: TRBJ2-5; v_call: TRBV6-6; cdr3_length: 15; d_call: TRBD1; cdr3_nt: TGTGCCAGCAGTTCCGGGACAGCCCACCAAGAGACCCAGTACTTC; cdr3_aa: CASSSGTAHQETQYF
j_call: TRBJ2-5; v_call: TRBV5-1; cdr3_length: 18; d_call: TRBD2; cdr3_nt: TGCGCCAGCAGCTTTGCTAGCGGGGGGCCGGGGGGCGGAGAGACCCAGTACTTC; cdr3_aa: CASSFASGGPGGGETQYF
j_call: TRBJ2-2; v_call: TRBV30; cdr3_length: 16; d_call: .; cdr3_nt: TGTGCCTGGAGTGCCCTGAACTTAGCGAACACCGGGGAGCTGTTTTTT; cdr3_aa: CAWSALNLANTGELFF
j_call: TRBJ1-1; v_call: TRBV7-9; cdr3_length: 14; d_call: .; cdr3_nt: TGTGCCAGCAGCTTAGGGACAGTGAACACTGAAGCTTTCTTT; cdr3_aa: CASSLGTVNTEAFF
j_call: TRBJ1-1; v_call: TRBV4-2; cdr3_length: 15; d_call: .; cdr3_nt: TGTGCCAGCAGCCACTCTGGACAGTTGAACACTGAAGCTTTCTTT; cdr3_aa: CASSHSGQLNTEAFF
j_call: TRBJ1-4; v_call: TRBV11-2; cdr3_length: 10; d_call: .; cdr3_nt: TGTGCCAGCACCCCCGGAAAACTGTTTTTT; cdr3_aa: CASTPGKLFF
j_call: TRBJ1-4; v_call: TRBV4-1; cdr3_length: 15; d_call: TRBD1; cdr3_nt: TGCGCCAGCAGCCACCGGGACAGGGGTGATGAAAAACTGTTTTTT; cdr3_aa: CASSHRDRGDEKLFF
j_call: TRBJ1-1; v_call: TRBV7-6; cdr3_length: 13; d_call: .; cdr3_nt: TGTGCCAGCAGCTTCCGGGAGAACACTGAAGCTTTCTTT; cdr3_aa: CASSFRENTEAFF
j_call: TRBJ1-1; v_call: TRBV6-5; cdr3_length: 14; d_call: TRBD1; cdr3_nt: TGTGCCAGCAGGGGGGGACAGGGATTCACTGAAGCTTTCTTT; cdr3_aa: CASRGGQGFTEAFF
j_call: TRBJ2-2; v_call: TRBV7-7; cdr3_length: 14; d_call: .; cdr3_nt: TGTGCTAGCAGCTTAAGTAGGGGGACCGGGGAGCTGTTTTTT; cdr3_aa: CASSLSRGTGELFF
j_call: TRBJ2-5; v_call: TRBV9; cdr3_length: 15; d_call: TRBD2; cdr3_nt: TGTGCCAGCAGCGCTAGCGGGAGACCCCAAGAGACCCAGTACTTC; cdr3_aa: CASSASGRPQETQYF
j_call: TRBJ1-4; v_call: TRBV27; cdr3_length: 14; d_call: .; cdr3_nt: TGTGCCAGCAGTTTGTGGCAGGGAGGAGAAAAACTGTTTTTT; cdr3_aa: CASSLWQGGEKLFF
j_call: TRBJ2-3; v_call: TRBV5-1; cdr3_length: 19; d_call: TRBD2; cdr3_nt: TGCGCCAGCAGCCCAATACTAGCGGGGGGGCCAGGTAGCACAGATACGCAGTATTTT; cdr3_aa: CASSPILAGGPGSTDTQYF
j_call: TRBJ2-1; v_call: TRBV6-6; cdr3_length: 14; d_call: TRBD2; cdr3_nt: TGTGCCAGCAGTTTACTAGCGGGTAACAATGAGCAGTTCTTC; cdr3_aa: CASSLLAGNNEQFF